This T cell receptor (beta chain) is from a study of cytomegalovirus exposure and HLA in healthy donors. Whole-study results and caveats: Among the CMV-associated chains, a few were confirmed in vitro as specific for CMV antigens.

Germline V lookup: CDR1 MNHNS, CDR2 SASEGT. V was clipped by 5 bases and J by 0 bases, with 11 bases between them. CDR3 length equals 14 residues. About this clone: Antigen specificity is unknown.

Libraries were prepared by immunoSEQ multiplex PCR; TCRdb keeps only in-frame clonotypes and omits some of them. The table records a few hundred thousand clones, around 86% of them present only once. This receptor was identified in a woman aged 18-29 years in good health and CMV-seronegative. The V and J genes are TRBV6-1 and TRBJ2-7, with a weak D call TRBD2 (6 bases). Specimen: PBMCs. CDR3 protein: CASSQGLRSYEQYF. The CDR3 region has the DNA TGTGCCAGCAGTCAGGGACTCCGCTCCTACGAGCAGTACTTC.